Below, 14 T cell receptor beta chains from the same sample are listed, as sequenced in a study of CD8 T cells in ankylosing spondylitis. Study-level points and caveats: Several highly homologous variants made up a TCR beta motif, and this motif appeared characteristic of ankylosing spondylitis blood.

TCRdb re-called the 5' RACE reads through MiXCR, storing one row per CDR3 protein. The data hold 200,000 to 250,000 distinct CDR3 sequences, with approximately 20% observed a single time. Their antigens are not known. Sequencing was done on a sample of blood, either unsorted or a sorted T cell fraction (not recorded which). These receptors all come from a male donor with ankylosing spondylitis.

This clonotype has ten or more counts. The chain combines TRBV5-1 with TRBJ2-3, with TRBD2 matching 7 bases. The ends lost 4 bases at V and 2 bases at J; junction bases unmatched: 4. CDR3 length: 14 residues. Germline lookup yields CDR1 SGHRS and CDR2 YFSETQ. As DNA, the CDR3 is TGCGCCAGCAGCCCCGGGGGGTCCACAGATACGCAGTATTTT. Translation: CASSPGGSTDTQYF.

V usage is TRBV11-3 and J usage is TRBJ1-1; D is undetermined. There are 13 residues in the CDR3. V was clipped by 4 bases and J by 6 bases, with 12 bases between them. Germline loops: CDR1 SGHNT, CDR2 YENEEA. The CDR3 coding sequence is TGTGCCAGCAGCTCCTCCGTAGGATCTGAAGCTTTCTTT. It encodes CASSSSVGSEAFF.

This clonotype came up a few times. The chain recombines TRBV27 with TRBJ2-1; a possible D gene is TRBD2 (6 bases). The V end was cut by 3 bases, the J end by 1 base, with 10 bases between. Germline CDR1 is MNHEY and CDR2 is SMNVEV (reference sequence). This CDR3 is 15 amino acids long. The CDR3 DNA sequence: TGTGCCAGCAGTTTTAGTGGGACTTCCTACAATGAGCAGTTCTTC. It translates to CASSFSGTSYNEQFF.

The rearrangement joins TRBV24-1 to TRBJ2-3; possibly TRBD1 or TRBD2 for D (5 bases each). CDR1 and CDR2 from the germline V gene are KGHDR and SFDVKD. Between the trimmed V and J ends, which lost 4 bases and 8 bases, there was a span of 21 bases. The CDR3 runs 16 residues. Written as DNA, the CDR3 is TGTGCCACCAGTGAACCCGGGACCGGCCCCGGCGGTACGCAGTATTTT. Translated: CATSEPGTGPGGTQYF.

The chain couples TRBV12-3 or TRBV12-4 to TRBJ1-1; D is uncertain. The CDR3 length is 12 residues. The germline V and J ends were trimmed by 5 bases and 3 bases, with 7 bases remaining between them. CDR3: CASSPGHTEAFF. In DNA form, the CDR3 reads TGTGCCAGCAGTCCAGGACACACTGAAGCTTTCTTT.

The chain carries TRBV4-2 and TRBJ2-1; D is ambiguous. Between the trimmed V and J ends, which lost 1 base and 9 bases, there was a span of 10 bases. Germline lookup yields CDR1 LGHNA and CDR2 YNFKEQ. This CDR3 is 13 amino acids long. CDR3 residues: CASSQGADPEQFF. The CDR3 DNA follows: TGTGCCAGCAGCCAAGGGGCGGACCCTGAGCAGTTCTTC.

J is TRBJ1-3 and V is TRBV4-1, with 8 positions matching TRBD1. The V gene end was trimmed by 3 bases and the J gene end by 0 bases; junction bases not matched to a gene: 7. The CDR3 runs 17 residues. The germline CDR1 and CDR2 sequences are MGHRA and YSYEKL. CDR3 residues: CASSHPGQVFSGNTIYF. The CDR3 region has the DNA TGCGCCAGCAGCCACCCGGGACAGGTCTTCTCTGGAAACACCATATATTTT.

This rearrangement joins TRBV4-1 to TRBJ2-7, with 7 bases aligning to TRBD2. Germline lookup yields CDR1 MGHRA and CDR2 YSYEKL. J was trimmed by 7 bases and V by 2 bases; bases with no gene match: 11. This CDR3 has 15 residues. CDR3 region: CASSQNYGGEGEQYF. CDR3 coding DNA: TGCGCCAGCAGCCAAAATTACGGAGGGGAGGGAGAGCAGTACTTC.

The sample holds a few counts of this clonotype. The rearrangement links TRBV19 to TRBJ2-1, with 9 positions matching TRBD2. The V and J ends lost 6 bases and 5 bases, in that order; junction bases with no gene match: 5. The CDR3 loop spans 14 amino acids. CDR1 is LNHDA, CDR2 SQIVND, per germline (reference sequence). CDR3 region: CASRPGLANNEQFF. CDR3 DNA sequence: TGTGCCAGTAGGCCGGGACTAGCCAACAATGAGCAGTTCTTC.

The chain employs TRBV18 and TRBJ2-1; 7 bases agree with TRBD2. Trimming at V came to 3 bases and at J to 1 base, leaving 6 bases not matched to a gene. The V gene's germline CDR1 is KGHSH and CDR2 LQKENI. This CDR3 has 16 residues. The CDR3 bases are TGTGCCAGCTCACCTGGGAGGGCTGATTCCTACAATGAGCAGTTCTTC. Encoded protein: CASSPGRADSYNEQFF. Full variable domain (outside the CDR3, taken from reference TRBV18 and TRBJ2-1): NAGVMQNPRHLVRRRGQEARLRCSPMKGHSHVYWYRQLPEEGLKFMVYLQKENIIDESGMPKERFSAEFPKEGPSILRIQQVVRGDSAAYFCASSPGRADSYNEQFFGPGTRLTVL.

This clonotype was found a few times. One end of the junction fails to match germline, which may point to a read error. J is TRBJ1-1 and V is TRBV3-1, with 8 nucleotides matching TRBD1. Germline-derived CDR1 and CDR2 are LGHDT and YNNKEL (reference sequence). This CDR3 region has 13 residues. In nucleotides, the CDR3 is TGTGCCAGCAGCCAAGATCAACAGGGGGTTGGGGAATTT. Its translation is CASSQDQQGVGEF. Variable domain in full (rest from reference TRBV3-1 and TRBJ1-1): DTAVSQTPKYLVTQMGNDKSIKCEQNLGHDTMYWYKQDSKKFLKIMFSYNNKELIINETVPNRFSPKSPDKAHLNLHINSLELGDSAVYFCASSQDQQGVGEFGQGTRLTVV.

V gene TRBV7-9 combines with J gene TRBJ1-1; weak D call: TRBD1 (5 bases). V was pared by 9 bases and J by 3 bases, with 14 bases between. The CDR3 is 13 residues long. Germline V gene sequence: CDR1 SEHNR, CDR2 FQNEAQ (reference sequence). The CDR3 region is CASPGGRHTEAFF. The CDR3 DNA reads TGTGCCAGTCCGGGGGGTCGGCACACTGAAGCTTTCTTT.

The gene calls are TRBV27 and TRBJ1-2; possibly TRBD1 for D (5 bases). V was cut by 3 bases and J by 6 bases, with 11 bases left in between. This CDR3 region has 13 residues. Germline CDR1 is MNHEY and CDR2 is SMNVEV (reference sequence). The DNA for the CDR3 is TGTGCCAGCAGTTTCCATCAGGGTCATGGCTACACCTTC. Its translation is CASSFHQGHGYTF.

This clonotype was seen a few times. The gene calls are TRBV7-8 and TRBJ2-1; TRBD1 matches 9 bases. V lost 5 bases and J lost 7; bases outside the gene matches: 6. There are 14 residues in the CDR3. CDR1 SGHVS and CDR2 FQNEAQ come from the germline V gene. The CDR3 DNA reads TGTGCCAGCAGCCTGGGACAGGGTCGTAATGAGCAGTTCTTC. Protein product: CASSLGQGRNEQFF.